This T cell receptor (beta chain) was captured by sequencing in a study of cytomegalovirus exposure and HLA in healthy donors. The PCR had 60 Vbeta and 13 Jbeta primers. Using immunoSEQ multiplex PCR, the repertoire was profiled, and TCRdb retains in-frame clones only, with some absent. In the table there are roughly 150,000 clones, over 60% of which are singletons. The sample comprised PBMCs. The clonotype was recovered from a male donor in good health and CMV-seronegative.

The DNA for the CDR3 is TGCGCCAGCAGCCGTGTCCGCGGGGAGCTGTTTTTT. Translating gives CASSRVRGELFF. This rearrangement joins TRBV5-1 to TRBJ2-2; D unclear. This CDR3 region has 12 residues. The V gene lost 4 bases and the J gene lost 7 bases, with 8 bases spanning the gap. Germline values: CDR1 SGHRS, CDR2 YFSETQ.